Listed here are 13 T cell receptor beta chains from one sample, sequenced in a study of OX40 agonist ivuxolimab in advanced cancers. The table came from immunoSEQ multiplex PCR; TCRdb's copy has only in-frame clones and leaves some out. The table records about 41,000 clones, about 87% of them present only once. The sequencing here drew on CD4+ or CD8+ T cells sorted from blood, taken in a trial of the OX40 agonist ivuxolimab. These TCRs come from an adult with an advanced solid tumor such as melanoma, head and neck, liver or kidney cancer.

This sequence joins TRBV5-6 and TRBJ2-3, with 9 positions matching TRBD1. This CDR3 comprises 14 residues. From germline, CDR1 is SGHDT and CDR2 YYEEEE. Trimming removed 6 bases from V and 8 bases from J; junction bases left unmatched: 10. The CDR3 DNA is TGTGCCAGCAACACAGGGGGCGCGTTTGCTACGCAGTATTTT. This codes for CASNTGGAFATQYF.

The chain links TRBV30 to TRBJ1-2; 8 nucleotides line up with TRBD1. The J segment lost 7 bases and the V segment lost 6 bases, leaving 7 bases of the junction unmatched. The germline V gene encodes CDR1 GTSNPN and CDR2 SVGIG (reference sequence). The CDR3 is 12 residues long. The CDR3 nucleotides are TGTGCCTGTGACAGGGGAGGGAGTGGCTACACCTTC. As protein: CACDRGGSGYTF.

This rearrangement joins TRBV5-8 to TRBJ2-7, with 13 bases aligning to TRBD2. Per the germline V gene, CDR1 is SGHTS and CDR2 is YDEGEE. The CDR3 has 17 residues. Trimming took 0 bases from V and 5 from J; bases not matched to a gene: 8. The CDR3 sequence: CASSLGLAGGAGDEQYF. In DNA form, the CDR3 reads TGTGCCAGCAGCTTGGGACTAGCGGGAGGTGCTGGGGACGAGCAGTACTTC.

CDR3 loop: CASSYTATEAFF. The CDR3 DNA is TGTGCCAGCAGCTATACAGCGACTGAAGCTTTCTTT. The rearrangement links TRBV11-2 to TRBJ1-1, with D unresolved. Trimming left V 4 bases short and J 5 bases short, with 8 bases between. The CDR3 has 12 residues. Germline lookup yields CDR1 SGHAT and CDR2 FQNNGV.

The chain combines TRBV7-6 with TRBJ2-2; TRBD2 might be the D (5 bases). V lost 5 bases to trimming and J lost 7 bases, with 8 bases between them. Per the germline V gene, CDR1 is SGHVS and CDR2 is FNYEAQ. The CDR3 is 12 residues long. CDR3 in amino acids: CASSLAGGELFF. The DNA for the CDR3 is TGTGCCAGCAGCCTGGCGGGCGGGGAGCTGTTTTTT.

The rearrangement joins TRBV9 to TRBJ2-7; 11 bases are a match to TRBD1. Per germline, CDR1 SGDLS and CDR2 YYNGEE. V dropped 2 bases and J dropped 3; count of bases not matched to a gene: 7. This CDR3 is built from 16 residues. CDR3 amino acids: CASSVGTGQGVYEQYF. CDR3 nucleotide sequence: TGTGCCAGCAGCGTTGGGACGGGACAGGGGGTCTACGAGCAGTACTTC.

The J gene is TRBJ2-2, the V gene TRBV27; D may match TRBD1 or TRBD2 (5 bases each). The CDR3 covers 17 residues. Per germline, CDR1 MNHEY and CDR2 SMNVEV (reference sequence). Trimming cost V 1 base and J 7 bases, with 19 bases left between them. CDR3 DNA sequence: TGTGCCAGCAGTTTATTGAGTTGGGACCCCGCCGGCGGGGAGCTGTTTTTT. Translation: CASSLLSWDPAGGELFF.

The rearrangement uses TRBV6-5 and TRBJ2-1; TRBD1 is a possible D gene (5 bases). CDR3 size: 13 residues. Germline CDR1 is MNHEY and CDR2 is SVGAGI. With 2 bases removed from V and 7 bases from J, the gap between germline ends came to 9 bases. The CDR3 loop reads CASSYTDKNEQFF. The CDR3 coding sequence is TGTGCCAGCAGTTACACGGACAAAAATGAGCAGTTCTTC.

This clone was observed a single time. The rearrangement links TRBV7-9 to TRBJ2-1; TRBD2 matches at 11 bases. Germline trimming cut 5 bases from V and 10 bases from J; bases unmatched to any gene: 10. Germline V gives CDR1 SEHNR, CDR2 FQNEAQ (reference sequence). The CDR3 has 15 residues. CDR3 region: CASSPIAGGAWEQFF. In DNA form, the CDR3 reads TGTGCCAGCAGCCCAATAGCGGGAGGGGCGTGGGAGCAGTTCTTC.

The V call is TRBV4-1, the J call TRBJ2-7, with D perhaps TRBD1 (5 bases). The CDR3 covers 15 residues. The germline V gene encodes CDR1 MGHRA and CDR2 YSYEKL. Trimming shortened V by 1 base and J by 0 bases, and 10 bases separated the two germline ends. As DNA, the CDR3 is TGCGCCAGCAGCCAAGGGACAATTAGCTCCTACGAGCAGTACTTC. It is translated as CASSQGTISSYEQYF.

This chain joins TRBV29-1 and TRBJ2-7, with D maybe TRBD1 (5 bases). The CDR3 runs 13 residues. V was shortened by 6 bases and J by 3 bases, with 15 bases between the two germline ends. Germline CDR1 reads SQVTM; CDR2 reads ANQGSEA. The CDR3 DNA follows: TGCAGCGTACGGGCAGGCGACAGCTACGAGCAGTACTTC. It specifies CSVRAGDSYEQYF.

The V call is TRBV11-2, the J call TRBJ2-7; D is ambiguous. The CDR3 sequence is 13 residues long. The V gene's germline CDR1 is SGHAT and CDR2 FQNNGV. Trimming cost V 1 base and J 1 base, with 5 bases left between them. The CDR3 coding sequence is TGTGCCAGCAGCTTAGGGGTATCCTACGAGCAGTACTTC. It yields the protein CASSLGVSYEQYF.

The V and J genes are TRBV6-5 and TRBJ2-7; 9 nucleotides align to TRBD1. V lost 6 bases to trimming and J lost 7 bases; unmatched junction nucleotides: 10. Germline V gives CDR1 MNHEY, CDR2 SVGAGI. This CDR3 spans 14 amino acids. CDR3 coding DNA: TGTGCCAGCAGCCCGGGACAGGGAATAGGGGAGCAGTACTTC. Its protein is CASSPGQGIGEQYF.